This paragraph reports one TCR beta chain. These data belong to a study of T cells in Graves' hyperthyroidism and ophthalmopathy. Across the study: Peripheral blood samples were taken at initial diagnosis, prior to any treatment.

Pregnant or lactating patients were excluded, as were those with uncontrolled infection or other autoimmune disease. Orbital computed tomography, thyroid ultrasound, serum thyroxine and TRAb, and clinical symptoms together informed the diagnoses. From 10 ml of fresh peripheral blood, PBMCs were isolated. CDR3 length: 15 amino acids. Trimming removed 4 bases at V and 9 bases at J, with 21 bases between. The CDR3 regions of TCR beta were amplified from RNA transcripts. Researchers ran a first-round RT-PCR on the TCR CDR3 using the HTBI primer set. TCRdb re-called the multiplex PCR reads through MiXCR, storing one row per CDR3 protein. The sample consists of around 720,000 distinct CDR3 sequences, roughly 32% of them appearing once.

The material sequenced was blood. This TCR came from a woman in her thirties or forties with Graves' hyperthyroidism. The V call is TRBV12-3 or TRBV12-4, the J call TRBJ1-2; D is unresolved. The CDR3 loop is CASSSPGALHPRYTF. The CDR3 nucleotides read TGTGCCAGCAGTTCACCCGGCGCCCTCCATCCGCGCTACACCTTC.